This entry describes one T cell receptor (beta chain). This specimen comes from a study of blood T cell repertoires in COVID-19. Profiling relied on immunoSEQ multiplex PCR, and the TCRdb table lists in-frame clones only, not all of them. Of approximately 100,000 clones in the sample, 86% are singletons; the top ten hold 2% to 3%. The receptor was isolated from a woman aged 50 to 60 who had recovered from COVID-19. Sequenced material: PBMCs or T cells enriched from blood (not recorded which).

The CDR3 sequence: CASRPQGIGELFF. The CDR3, as DNA: TGTGCCAGCAGACCCCAGGGGATCGGGGAGCTGTTTTTT. This chain uses TRBV2 with TRBJ2-2, with D maybe TRBD1 (6 bases). Germline CDR1 and CDR2: SNHLY and FYNNEI. This CDR3 region has 13 residues. Trimming took off 6 bases at V and 7 bases at J, with 12 bases between the two ends.